This is a list of T cell receptor beta chains from one sample in a study of OX40 agonist ivuxolimab in advanced cancers. Only in-frame clones appear in the TCRdb table, and some are missing; sequencing was by immunoSEQ multiplex PCR. The sample holds roughly 70,000 clones, approximately 81% seen once. The sequences come from CD4+ or CD8+ T cells sorted from blood, collected in a trial of the OX40 agonist ivuxolimab. Every receptor here comes from an adult with an advanced solid tumor such as melanoma, head and neck, liver or kidney cancer. Both conserved end residues are part of each CDR3. A D gene is named only where the DNA matches it firmly. Expanded clones get a size class; other rows say once, few or many, or leave the size out.

clone_size	v_call	cdr3_length	d_call	j_call	cdr3_aa	cdr3_nt
once	TRBV5-4	14	TRBD1	TRBJ2-7	CASSAAPGGGEQYF	TGTGCCAGCAGCGCGGCTCCAGGGGGCGGCGAGCAGTACTTC
-	TRBV19	13	-	TRBJ1-4	CASKGTVNEKLFF	TGTGCCAGCAAAGGGACGGTGAATGAAAAACTGTTTTTT
-	TRBV6-1	14	-	TRBJ1-4	CASSEQFENEKLFF	TGTGCCAGCAGTGAACAGTTCGAGAATGAAAAACTGTTTTTT
-	TRBV10-3	15	TRBD2	TRBJ2-5	CAISPSGGTQETQYF	TGTGCCATCAGTCCTAGCGGGGGGACCCAAGAGACCCAGTACTTC
-	TRBV9	17	TRBD2	TRBJ2-3	CASSVVLGGGSTDTQYF	TGTGCCAGCAGCGTAGTTCTGGGCGGGGGTAGCACAGATACGCAGTATTTT
-	TRBV5-1	15	-	TRBJ1-1	CASSFRTVMNTEAFF	TGCGCCAGCAGCTTCAGGACAGTAATGAACACTGAAGCTTTCTTT
-	TRBV2	15	TRBD1	TRBJ2-3	CASSVGTGGWDTQYF	TGTGCCAGCAGTGTAGGGACAGGGGGCTGGGATACGCAGTATTTT
-	TRBV5-1	15	-	TRBJ2-2	CASSLVVTETGELFF	TGCGCCAGCAGCTTGGTGGTGACAGAAACCGGGGAGCTGTTTTTT
-	TRBV21-1	15	-	TRBJ1-5	CARGGVNRFNQPQHF	TGCGCCAGGGGGGGGGTTAATAGGTTCAATCAGCCCCAGCATTTT
-	TRBV19	14	-	TRBJ2-3	CASSIDRYTDTQYF	TGTGCCAGTAGTATCGACAGATACACAGATACGCAGTATTTT
-	TRBV5-6	13	-	TRBJ1-5	CASSLTGNQPQHF	TGTGCCAGCAGCTTAACAGGCAATCAGCCCCAGCATTTT
few	TRBV7-2	16	-	TRBJ1-5	CASSLRGASNNQPQHF	TGTGCCAGCAGCTTGAGGGGCGCGTCAAATAATCAGCCCCAGCATTTT
-	TRBV15	19	TRBD1	TRBJ2-7	CATSRVGTGGHARTYEQYF	TGTGCCACCAGCAGAGTAGGGACAGGGGGCCATGCCCGGACCTACGAGCAGTACTTC
-	TRBV27	17	-	TRBJ1-1	CASSFPPGGGRNTEAFF	TGTGCCAGCAGTTTCCCCCCGGGCGGGGGGAGGAACACTGAAGCTTTCTTT
-	TRBV29-1	11	TRBD1	TRBJ2-7	CSVGTGYKQYF	TGCAGCGTGGGGACAGGCTACAAGCAGTACTTC
-	TRBV13	14	-	TRBJ1-1	CASSLRGMNTEAFF	TGTGCCAGCAGCTTAAGGGGCATGAACACTGAAGCTTTCTTT
-	TRBV5-4	17	TRBD1	TRBJ1-5	CASSLGTGAYSNQPQHF	TGTGCCAGCAGCTTGGGGACAGGGGCTTATAGCAATCAGCCCCAGCATTTT
-	TRBV5-1	15	TRBD2	TRBJ2-3	CASRSGGPSTDTQYF	TGCGCCAGCAGAAGCGGGGGGCCTAGCACAGATACGCAGTATTTT
-	TRBV9	13	TRBD1	TRBJ2-7	CASSLSRGSEQYF	TGTGCCAGCAGCCTTTCCAGGGGGTCCGAGCAGTACTTC
-	TRBV5-1	18	TRBD1	TRBJ1-1	CASSLERTGWGTGTEAFF	TGCGCCAGCAGCTTGGAAAGGACAGGGTGGGGGACGGGCACTGAAGCTTTCTTT
-	TRBV7-2	15	TRBD1	TRBJ2-1	CASSLAPGGYNEQFF	TGTGCCAGCAGCTTAGCCCCAGGGGGCTACAATGAGCAGTTCTTC
-	TRBV15	14	-	TRBJ1-5	CATSRGRSNQPQHF	TGTGCCACCAGCAGAGGACGTAGCAATCAGCCCCAGCATTTT
-	TRBV7-9	14	-	TRBJ1-1	CASSFKDRNTEAFF	TGTGCCAGCAGCTTCAAGGATCGGAACACTGAAGCTTTCTTT
-	TRBV29-1	13	-	TRBJ1-1	CSVVSGVKTEAFF	TGCAGCGTTGTATCGGGGGTGAAAACTGAAGCTTTCTTT
-	TRBV5-1	15	-	TRBJ2-2	CASSLKGPPNGELFF	TGCGCCAGCAGCTTGAAAGGGCCACCCAACGGGGAGCTGTTTTTT
-	TRBV5-1	14	-	TRBJ2-1	CASSLAGGQNEQFF	TGCGCCAGCAGCTTGGCGGGGGGACAGAATGAGCAGTTCTTC
once	TRBV5-8	15	TRBD1	TRBJ2-1	CASSLPGQGYNEQFF	TGTGCCAGCAGCCTACCGGGACAGGGATACAATGAGCAGTTCTTC
-	TRBV18	13	-	TRBJ1-6	CASSPGRNSPLHF	TGTGCCAGCTCGCCGGGGAGGAATTCACCCCTCCACTTT
-	TRBV11-3	16	-	TRBJ1-2	CASSFNPTTMSYGYTF	TGTGCCAGCAGCTTCAATCCCACGACCATGAGCTATGGCTACACCTTC
-	TRBV19	15	TRBD1	TRBJ1-5	CASSTGTGSGQPQHF	TGTGCCAGTAGTACCGGGACAGGGAGCGGCCAGCCCCAGCATTTT
-	TRBV11-3	14	TRBD1	TRBJ2-5	CASSSTGGEETQYF	TGTGCCAGCAGTTCGACAGGGGGTGAGGAGACCCAGTACTTC
-	TRBV11-2	18	TRBD2	TRBJ2-7	CASSFPVAGGFFSYEQYF	TGTGCCAGCAGCTTTCCCGTAGCGGGGGGGTTTTTTTCCTACGAGCAGTACTTC
-	TRBV7-6	14	-	TRBJ2-1	CASSPLAAANEQFF	TGTGCCAGCAGCCCCCTCGCAGCGGCCAATGAGCAGTTCTTC
-	TRBV6-1	14	-	TRBJ2-7	CASISGTSAYEQYF	TGTGCCAGCATATCCGGGACATCCGCTTACGAGCAGTACTTC
-	TRBV18	14	-	TRBJ2-5	CASSRGALQETQYF	TGTGCCAGCTCAAGGGGGGCCCTACAAGAGACCCAGTACTTC
-	TRBV7-9	16	-	TRBJ1-3	CASSLGGAFSGNTIYF	TGTGCCAGCAGCTTAGGAGGGGCCTTCTCTGGAAACACCATATATTTT
-	TRBV28	14	TRBD1	TRBJ1-1	CASSQSGTGGDAFF	TGTGCCAGCAGTCAATCCGGGACAGGGGGCGATGCTTTCTTT
-	TRBV5-4	15	-	TRBJ2-7	CASSGRGAPPYEQYF	TGTGCCAGCAGCGGCAGGGGGGCCCCCCCCTACGAGCAGTACTTC
-	TRBV6-5	11	-	TRBJ1-3	CASSYSDTIYF	TGTGCCAGCAGTTACTCTGACACCATATATTTT
-	TRBV10-3	13	-	TRBJ1-2	CAISGTENYGYTF	TGTGCCATCAGTGGGACAGAGAACTATGGCTACACCTTC
-	TRBV28	13	-	TRBJ1-2	CASSLHSVYGYTF	TGTGCCAGCAGCCTCCACAGTGTCTATGGCTACACCTTC
-	TRBV19	14	-	TRBJ2-4	CASSIEGFGNIQYF	TGTGCCAGTAGTATAGAAGGGTTCGGGAACATTCAGTACTTC
few	TRBV5-1	16	TRBD1	TRBJ1-2	CASSRGQGAGNYGYTF	TGCGCCAGCAGCAGGGGACAGGGGGCGGGGAACTATGGCTACACCTTC
once	TRBV23-1	14	-	TRBJ2-5	CASSQWTVQETQYF	TGCGCCAGCAGTCAATGGACAGTCCAAGAGACCCAGTACTTC
few	TRBV19	13	-	TRBJ1-6	CASREANNSPLHF	TGTGCCAGTAGAGAGGCTAATAATTCACCCCTCCACTTT
-	TRBV10-2	18	TRBD2	TRBJ2-5	CASSATGTSGTIQETQYF	TGCGCCAGCAGTGCTACCGGGACTAGCGGGACCATCCAAGAGACCCAGTACTTC
once	TRBV7-2	15	TRBD1	TRBJ1-5	CASSTRDRSIQPQHF	TGTGCCAGCAGCACCCGGGACAGGTCGATCCAGCCCCAGCATTTT
-	TRBV6-1	15	-	TRBJ2-1	CASSEDSQGFNEQFF	TGTGCCAGCAGTGAAGATTCCCAGGGGTTCAATGAGCAGTTCTTC
-	TRBV27	16	-	TRBJ2-3	CASSLKRGALTDTQYF	TGTGCCAGCAGTTTAAAGAGGGGGGCCTTGACAGATACGCAGTATTTT
-	TRBV28	18	TRBD1	TRBJ1-3	CASRSERQGWSTGNTIYF	TGTGCCAGCAGATCCGAAAGACAGGGATGGTCGACTGGAAACACCATATATTTT
few	TRBV9	15	-	TRBJ2-2	CASSTSSVATGELFF	TGTGCCAGCAGCACCTCTAGCGTTGCGACCGGGGAGCTGTTTTTT
-	TRBV30	13	TRBD1	TRBJ2-5	CAWSPTGLETQYF	TGTGCCTGGAGTCCGACAGGGTTAGAGACCCAGTACTTC
-	TRBV11-3	16	-	TRBJ2-3	CASSLSGGRGTDTQYF	TGTGCCAGCAGCCTCTCGGGGGGCCGAGGCACAGATACGCAGTATTTT
-	TRBV30	14	-	TRBJ2-3	CAWTKGSRADTQYF	TGTGCCTGGACAAAAGGGAGTAGAGCAGATACGCAGTATTTT
-	TRBV30	15	-	TRBJ1-5	CAWSTGTLTGQPQHF	TGTGCCTGGTCGACAGGAACTTTAACAGGTCAGCCCCAGCATTTT
-	TRBV5-1	15	-	TRBJ2-5	CASSLEGGLRETQYF	TGCGCCAGCAGCTTGGAAGGAGGGCTCAGAGAGACCCAGTACTTC
-	TRBV2	14	-	TRBJ2-2	CASRRQPNTGELFF	TGTGCCAGCCGGCGGCAGCCTAACACCGGGGAGCTGTTTTTT
-	TRBV19	16	-	TRBJ2-2	CASSMSLGRNTGELFF	TGTGCCAGTAGTATGAGCCTTGGACGGAACACCGGGGAGCTGTTTTTT
-	TRBV7-8	13	-	TRBJ1-2	CASSILGGYGYTF	TGTGCCAGCAGCATATTAGGGGGGTATGGCTACACCTTC